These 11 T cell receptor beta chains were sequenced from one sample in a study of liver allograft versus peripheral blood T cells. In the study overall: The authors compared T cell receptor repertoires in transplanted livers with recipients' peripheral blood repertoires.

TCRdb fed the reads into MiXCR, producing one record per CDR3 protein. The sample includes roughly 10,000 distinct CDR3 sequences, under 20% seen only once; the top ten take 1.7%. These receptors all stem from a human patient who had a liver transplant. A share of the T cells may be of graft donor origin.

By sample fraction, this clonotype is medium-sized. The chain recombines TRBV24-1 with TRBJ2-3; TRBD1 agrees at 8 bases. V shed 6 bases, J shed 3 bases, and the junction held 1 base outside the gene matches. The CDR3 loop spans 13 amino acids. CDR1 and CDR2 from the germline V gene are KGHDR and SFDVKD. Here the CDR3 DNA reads TGTGCCACCAGTCGGACAGGGACAGATACGCAGTATTTT. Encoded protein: CATSRTGTDTQYF.

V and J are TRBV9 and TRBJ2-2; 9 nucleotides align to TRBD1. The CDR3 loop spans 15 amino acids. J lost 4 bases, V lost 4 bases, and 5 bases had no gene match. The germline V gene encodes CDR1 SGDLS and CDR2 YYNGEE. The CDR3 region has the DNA TGTGCCAGCAGCCGACAGGGGGGCGTCACCGGGGAGCTGTTTTTT. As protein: CASSRQGGVTGELFF.

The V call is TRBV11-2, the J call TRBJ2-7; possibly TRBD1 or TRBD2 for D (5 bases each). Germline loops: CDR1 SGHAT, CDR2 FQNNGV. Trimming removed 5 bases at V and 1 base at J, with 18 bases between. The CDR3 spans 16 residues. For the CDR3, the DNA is TGTGCCAGCAGCCCCAGATTCGGGACGGGATCCTACGAGCAGTACTTC. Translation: CASSPRFGTGSYEQYF.

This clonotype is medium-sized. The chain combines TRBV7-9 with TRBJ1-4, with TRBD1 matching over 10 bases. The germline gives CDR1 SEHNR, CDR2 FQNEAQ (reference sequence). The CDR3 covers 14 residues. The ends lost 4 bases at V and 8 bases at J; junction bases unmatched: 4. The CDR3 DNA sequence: TGTGCCAGCAGCTCTTCGGGACAGGGGGAAAAACTGTTTTTT. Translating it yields CASSSSGQGEKLFF.

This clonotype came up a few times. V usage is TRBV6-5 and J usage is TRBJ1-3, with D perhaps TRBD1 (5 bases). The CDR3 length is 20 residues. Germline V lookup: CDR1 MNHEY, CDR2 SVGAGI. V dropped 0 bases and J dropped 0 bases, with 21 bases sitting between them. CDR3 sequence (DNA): TGTGCCAGCAGTTACTCGATTGGACAACGTTGGGGACGCTCTGGAAACACCATATATTTT. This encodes CASSYSIGQRWGRSGNTIYF.

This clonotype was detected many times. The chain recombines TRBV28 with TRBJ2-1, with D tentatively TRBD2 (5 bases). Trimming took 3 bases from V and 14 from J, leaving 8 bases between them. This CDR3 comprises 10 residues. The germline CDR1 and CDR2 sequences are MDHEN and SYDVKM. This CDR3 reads CASSFREKFF. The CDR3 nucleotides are TGTGCCAGCAGTTTCCGGGAAAAGTTCTTC.

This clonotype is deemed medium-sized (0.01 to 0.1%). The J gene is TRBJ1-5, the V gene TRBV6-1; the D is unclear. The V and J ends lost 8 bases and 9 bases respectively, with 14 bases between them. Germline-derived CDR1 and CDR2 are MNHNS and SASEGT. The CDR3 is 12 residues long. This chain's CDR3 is CASRRTGGPQHF. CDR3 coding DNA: TGTGCCAGCCGAAGGACCGGCGGGCCCCAGCATTTT.

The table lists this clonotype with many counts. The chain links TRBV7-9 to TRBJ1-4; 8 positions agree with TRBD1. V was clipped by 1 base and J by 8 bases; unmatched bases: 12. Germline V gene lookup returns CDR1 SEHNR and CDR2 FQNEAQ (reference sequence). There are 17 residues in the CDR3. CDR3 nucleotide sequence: TGTGCCAGCAGCTTAGGGGGCCAGGGGGCTGTCGAGGAAAAACTGTTTTTT. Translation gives CASSLGGQGAVEEKLFF.

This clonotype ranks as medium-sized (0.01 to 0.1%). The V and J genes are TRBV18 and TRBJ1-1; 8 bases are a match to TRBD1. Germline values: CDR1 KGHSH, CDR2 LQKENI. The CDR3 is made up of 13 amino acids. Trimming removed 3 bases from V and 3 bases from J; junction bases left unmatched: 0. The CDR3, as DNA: TGTGCCAGCTCACCGACAGGGGACACTGAAGCTTTCTTT. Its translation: CASSPTGDTEAFF.

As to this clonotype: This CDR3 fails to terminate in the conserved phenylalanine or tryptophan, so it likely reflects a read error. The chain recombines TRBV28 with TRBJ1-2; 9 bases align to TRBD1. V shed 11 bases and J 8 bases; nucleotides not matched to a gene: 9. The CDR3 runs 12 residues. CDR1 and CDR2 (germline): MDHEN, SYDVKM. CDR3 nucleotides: TGTGCCGGGGGGACAGGGAGAGGCGGCTACACCTAC. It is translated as CAGGTGRGGYTY.

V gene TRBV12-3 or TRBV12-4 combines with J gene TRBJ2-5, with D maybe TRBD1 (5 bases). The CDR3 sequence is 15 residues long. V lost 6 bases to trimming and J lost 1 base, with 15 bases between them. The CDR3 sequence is CASRRSPGFQETQYF. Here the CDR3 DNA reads TGTGCCAGCAGACGATCACCAGGGTTCCAAGAGACCCAGTACTTC.